This is a list of T cell receptor beta chains from one sample in a study of T-cell reconstitution after alpha-beta-depleted transplantation in children. MiXCR was run by TCRdb on the PCR reads, yielding one entry per CDR3 protein. The sample records some 640,000 distinct CDR3 sequences, roughly 15% being singletons. Sequences were derived from PBMCs from the stem cell graft donor, sampled from the stem cell graft. Every receptor here comes from a human donor who donated a stem cell graft to a child with acute myeloid leukemia. CDR3s include the opening cysteine and the closing phenylalanine or tryptophan. The order of the fields is V gene, CDR3 length, clone size, D gene, J gene, CDR3 DNA, CDR3 protein. D genes are given only for firm matches. Not every row has a clone size; where given, it reads once, few, many or a size class.

TRBV5-1,15,-,-,TRBJ2-6,TGCGCCAGCAGCTTGGACGTCGGCGGGGCCAACGTCCTGACTTTC,CASSLDVGGANVLTF
TRBV29-1,14,-,-,TRBJ2-5,TGCAGCGTTGAAGTCATAACGGAACAAGAGACCCAGTACTTC,CSVEVITEQETQYF
TRBV29-1,13,many,-,TRBJ2-5,TGCAGCGTTGCTACTAGCAGGCAAGAGACCCAGTACTTC,CSVATSRQETQYF
TRBV20-1,16,many,TRBD2,TRBJ2-3,TGCAGTGCTAGAGGGGGACTAGCGGGGAGGGCAGATACGCAGTATTTT,CSARGGLAGRADTQYF
TRBV29-1,13,many,-,TRBJ1-1,TGCAGCGTGGGGTGGCAGGAGAACACTGAAGCTTTCTTT,CSVGWQENTEAFF
TRBV6-2/TRBV6-3,14,-,-,TRBJ1-5,TGTGCCAGCAGTTACGACGGCAGATATCAGCCCCAGCATTTT,CASSYDGRYQPQHF
TRBV27,14,many,-,TRBJ2-1,TGTGCCAGCAGTTTCCTCCGGTCCTACAATGAGCAGTTCTTC,CASSFLRSYNEQFF
TRBV4-1,16,many,TRBD1,TRBJ1-2,TGCGCCAGCAGCCAAGGGAGGGACAGGCTGAGATATGGCTACACCTTC,CASSQGRDRLRYGYTF
TRBV29-1,13,many,-,TRBJ2-3,TGCAGCGTTGCTCGGATCTTCACAGATACGCAGTATTTT,CSVARIFTDTQYF
TRBV7-9,13,many,-,TRBJ1-1,TGTGCCAGCAGCTTCGAAGGGGGCACTGAAGCTTTCTTT,CASSFEGGTEAFF
TRBV7-6,17,-,TRBD2,TRBJ2-1,TGTGCCAGCAGCTGGGATAGCGGGCAAAGCTCCTACAATGAGCAGTTCTTC,CASSWDSGQSSYNEQFF
TRBV7-2,16,many,TRBD1,TRBJ2-5,TGTGCCAGCAGCTTAAGGGGACAGGGCCTCCAAGAGACCCAGTACTTC,CASSLRGQGLQETQYF
TRBV5-1,19,few,TRBD2,TRBJ2-5,TGCGCCAGCAGCTTGTGGCTGGGACTAGCCCAGACGCCTCAAGAGACCCAGTACTTC,CASSLWLGLAQTPQETQYF
TRBV20-1,14,many,-,TRBJ2-7,TGCAGTGCGCGGAGACGTACCATTAACTACCAGCAGTACTTC,CSARRRTINYQQYF
TRBV3-1,13,-,TRBD1,TRBJ1-2,TGTGCCACCAGGGACAGGCAGAACTATGGCTACACCTTC,CATRDRQNYGYTF
TRBV7-2,15,-,TRBD2,TRBJ2-1,TGTGCCAGCAGCCCAGCGGGGCATGCTCTCAATGAGCAGTTCTTC,CASSPAGHALNEQFF
TRBV7-2,13,-,-,TRBJ1-4,TGTGCCAGCAGCTTAGCGGGGGCCGGGGGTCTGTTTTTT,CASSLAGAGGLFF
TRBV12-3/TRBV12-4,12,few,-,TRBJ2-1,TGTGCCAGCAGTCGAAATCACAATGAGCAGTTCTTC,CASSRNHNEQFF
TRBV20-1,14,many,TRBD1,TRBJ2-7,TGCAGTGCCGTAAGGGGGACAGGGCATCACGAGCAGTACTTC,CSAVRGTGHHEQYF
TRBV10-3,13,few,-,TRBJ1-4,TGTGCCATCAGCAGAGGGGGTAATGAAAAACTGTTTTTT,CAISRGGNEKLFF
TRBV7-9,14,-,-,TRBJ2-7,TGTGCCAGCAGCTTTAGACCCGACTCCTACGAGCAGTACTTC,CASSFRPDSYEQYF
TRBV10-3,14,many,-,TRBJ2-2,TGTGCCATCAGGGATGTCCCGAACACCGGGGAGCTGTTTTTT,CAIRDVPNTGELFF
TRBV6-4,14,-,TRBD1,TRBJ2-7,TGTGCCAGCAGCGACAGGGGGCTTTCGGAAGAGCAGTACTTC,CASSDRGLSEEQYF
TRBV20-1,18,many,TRBD2,TRBJ2-1,TGCAGTGCGCGGGGGACTAGCGGGGGTTATAGCTCCTACAATGAGCAGTTCTTC,CSARGTSGGYSSYNEQFF
TRBV21-1,15,few,-,TRBJ1-1,TGTGCCAGCAGCAAACATAGGGGGCCGAACACTGAAGCTTTCTTT,CASSKHRGPNTEAFF
TRBV6-5,15,-,-,TRBJ1-1,TGTGCCAGCAGTTACTCGGTCTATTTGAACACTGAAGCTTTCTTT,CASSYSVYLNTEAFF
TRBV12-3/TRBV12-4,13,few,-,TRBJ2-7,TGTGCCAGCAGTTCGGCACGATCCTACGAGCAGTACTTC,CASSSARSYEQYF
TRBV5-5,17,many,-,TRBJ2-3,TGTGCCAGCAGCCTGGAGAGCAGGGAAGGTTTGGGAGATACGCAGTATTTT,CASSLESREGLGDTQYF